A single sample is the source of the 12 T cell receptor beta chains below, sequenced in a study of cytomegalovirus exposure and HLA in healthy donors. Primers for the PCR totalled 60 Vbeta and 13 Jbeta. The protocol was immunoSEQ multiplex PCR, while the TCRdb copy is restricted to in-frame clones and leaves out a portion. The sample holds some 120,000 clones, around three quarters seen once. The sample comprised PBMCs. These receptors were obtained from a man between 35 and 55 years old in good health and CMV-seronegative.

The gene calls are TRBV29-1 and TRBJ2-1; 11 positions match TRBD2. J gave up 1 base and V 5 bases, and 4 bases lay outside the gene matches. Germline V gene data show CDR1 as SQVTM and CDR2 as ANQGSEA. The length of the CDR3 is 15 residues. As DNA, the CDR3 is TGCAGCGTTCTGGGACTAGCGGAGTCCTACAATGAGCAGTTCTTC. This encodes CSVLGLAESYNEQFF.

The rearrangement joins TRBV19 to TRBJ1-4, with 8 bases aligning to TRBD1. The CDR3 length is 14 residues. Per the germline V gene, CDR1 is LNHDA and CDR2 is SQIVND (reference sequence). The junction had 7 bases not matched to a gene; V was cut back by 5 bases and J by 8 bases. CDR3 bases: TGTGCCAGTAGTCCTCAGGGGGCTCGGGAAAAACTGTTTTTT. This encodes CASSPQGAREKLFF.

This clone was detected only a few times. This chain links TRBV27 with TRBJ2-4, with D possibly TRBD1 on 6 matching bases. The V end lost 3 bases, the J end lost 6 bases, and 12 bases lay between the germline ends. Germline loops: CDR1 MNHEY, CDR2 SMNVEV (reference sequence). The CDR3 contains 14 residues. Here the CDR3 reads CASSFLGAGNIQYF. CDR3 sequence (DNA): TGTGCCAGCAGTTTCTTGGGGGCAGGAAACATTCAGTACTTC.

This chain's CDR3 is CASSLAGGFGNQPQHF. The CDR3 bases are TGTGCCAGCAGCCTCGCAGGGGGATTCGGCAATCAGCCCCAGCATTTT. The chain combines TRBV7-2 with TRBJ1-5, with 7 bases matching TRBD1. Trimming took 5 bases from V and 2 from J; bases not matched to a gene: 9. CDR1 and CDR2 (germline): SGHTA, FQGNSA. CDR3 length: 16 residues.

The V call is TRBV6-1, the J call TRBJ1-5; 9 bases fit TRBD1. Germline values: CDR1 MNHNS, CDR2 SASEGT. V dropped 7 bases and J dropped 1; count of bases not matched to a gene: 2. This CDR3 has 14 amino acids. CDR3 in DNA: TGTGCCAGCAACGACAGGGGGAGCAATCAGCCCCAGCATTTT. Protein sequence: CASNDRGSNQPQHF.

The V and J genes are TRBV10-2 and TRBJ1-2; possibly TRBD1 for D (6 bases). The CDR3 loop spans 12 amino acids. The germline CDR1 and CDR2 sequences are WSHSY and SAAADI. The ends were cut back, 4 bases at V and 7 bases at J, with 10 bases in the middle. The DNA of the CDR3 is TGCGCCAGCAGTGGGACAGTGACTGGCTACACCTTC. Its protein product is CASSGTVTGYTF.

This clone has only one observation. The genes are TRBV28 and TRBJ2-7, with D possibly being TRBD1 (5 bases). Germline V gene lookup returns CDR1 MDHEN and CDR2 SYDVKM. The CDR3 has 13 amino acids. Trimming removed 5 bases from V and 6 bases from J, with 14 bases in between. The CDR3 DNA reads TGTGCCAGCAGTAGGGGCCCTGCGGCCGAGCAGTACTTC. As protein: CASSRGPAAEQYF. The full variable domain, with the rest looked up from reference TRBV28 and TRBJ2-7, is DVKVTQSSRYLVKRTGEKVFLECVQDMDHENMFWYRQDPGLGLRLIYFSYDVKMKEKGDIPEGYSVSREKKERFSLILESASTNQTSMYLCASSRGPAAEQYFGPGTRLTVT.

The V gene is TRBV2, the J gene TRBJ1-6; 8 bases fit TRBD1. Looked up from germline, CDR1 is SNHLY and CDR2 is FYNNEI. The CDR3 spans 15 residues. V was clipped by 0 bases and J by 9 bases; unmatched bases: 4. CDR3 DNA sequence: TGTGCCAGCAGTGAAGCAAACAGGGGGGGTTCACCCCTCCACTTT. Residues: CASSEANRGGSPLHF.

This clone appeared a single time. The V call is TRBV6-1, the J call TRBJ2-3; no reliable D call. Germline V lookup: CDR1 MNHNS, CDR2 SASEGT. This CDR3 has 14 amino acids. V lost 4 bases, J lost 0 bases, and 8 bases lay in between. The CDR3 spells CASSVSQSTDTQYF. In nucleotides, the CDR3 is TGTGCCAGCAGTGTCTCACAGAGCACAGATACGCAGTATTTT.

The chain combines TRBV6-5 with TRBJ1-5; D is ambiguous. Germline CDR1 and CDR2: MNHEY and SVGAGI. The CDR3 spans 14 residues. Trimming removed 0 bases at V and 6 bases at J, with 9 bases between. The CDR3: CASSYSITGQPQHF. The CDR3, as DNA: TGTGCCAGCAGTTACTCGATTACGGGTCAGCCCCAGCATTTT.

The DNA for the CDR3 is TGTGCCAGCTCACCACCAATCACCCTAGACGAGCAGTACTTC. Protein sequence: CASSPPITLDEQYF. This chain joins TRBV18 and TRBJ2-7; no definite D call. The V end was cut by 0 bases, the J end by 5 bases, with 11 bases between. Germline V gives CDR1 KGHSH, CDR2 LQKENI. There are 14 residues in the CDR3.

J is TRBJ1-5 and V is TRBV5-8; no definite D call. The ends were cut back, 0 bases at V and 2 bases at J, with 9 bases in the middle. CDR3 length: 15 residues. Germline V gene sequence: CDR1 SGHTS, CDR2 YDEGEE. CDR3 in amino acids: CASSLAPSGNQPQHF. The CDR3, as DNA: TGTGCCAGCAGCTTGGCCCCCTCCGGCAATCAGCCCCAGCATTTT.